Listed below are T cell receptor beta chains from one sample, sequenced in a study of Ad26.COV2.S vaccination and SARS-CoV-2 variants. Profiled with immunoSEQ multiplex PCR; TCRdb holds only in-frame clones, not every one. This table has a few hundred thousand clones, about four fifths appearing once. The source was peripheral blood, collected in a trial of Ad26.COV2.S vaccine versus placebo. These receptors originate from a person aged 18-60 years who received the Ad26.COV2.S COVID-19 vaccine or a placebo. Each CDR3 is given with its conserved first and last residue. The D gene is left open where the match is weak. Part of the rows lack a size; the others show once, few, many or a class for expanded clones.

d_gene,j_gene,v_gene,abundance,CDR3aa,CDR3nt
-,TRBJ2-1,TRBV14,-,CASSLTGTANNEQFF,TGTGCCAGCAGTCTTACCGGGACGGCCAACAATGAGCAGTTCTTC
-,TRBJ2-7,TRBV7-2,-,CASSLRGTYEQYF,TGTGCCAGCAGCTTACGGGGCACCTACGAGCAGTACTTC
TRBD1,TRBJ1-5,TRBV11-2,-,CASSLGTGSSQPQHF,TGTGCCAGCAGCTTAGGGACAGGGAGCAGTCAGCCCCAGCATTTT
-,TRBJ2-2,TRBV24-1,once,CATSEVLGAFNTGELFF,TGTGCCACCAGTGAGGTGTTGGGAGCGTTTAACACCGGGGAGCTGTTTTTT
-,TRBJ2-7,TRBV3-1/TRBV3-2,-,CASSQVVGGYEQYF,TGTGCCAGCAGCCAAGTCGTCGGGGGCTACGAGCAGTACTTC
-,TRBJ2-6,TRBV19,-,CASSGTGANVLTF,TGTGCCAGTAGTGGGACAGGGGCCAACGTCCTGACTTTC
-,TRBJ1-2,TRBV11-3,once,CASSRGEPLYGYTF,TGTGCCAGCAGCAGGGGTGAGCCACTATATGGCTACACCTTC
-,TRBJ2-7,TRBV5-1,-,CASSIGTPGLEQYF,TGCGCCAGCAGCATCGGGACTCCAGGTCTCGAGCAGTACTTC
-,TRBJ2-3,TRBV2,-,CASSVTDTQYF,TGTGCCAGCAGTGTGACAGATACGCAGTATTTT
-,TRBJ2-1,TRBV4-1,-,CASSQGEAGPAYNEQFF,TGCGCCAGCAGCCAAGGGGAGGCGGGGCCCGCCTACAATGAGCAGTTCTTC
-,TRBJ1-4,TRBV4-3,-,CASSQAWEDSATNEKLFF,TGCGCCAGCAGCCAAGCCTGGGAGGACAGTGCAACTAATGAAAAACTGTTTTTT
TRBD2,TRBJ2-2,TRBV5-1,-,CASSFLPGRGAGELFF,TGCGCCAGCAGCTTCTTACCCGGGAGGGGGGCCGGGGAGCTGTTTTTT
-,TRBJ1-1,TRBV6-5,-,CAIHPPNTEAFF,TGTGCCATTCACCCCCCGAACACTGAAGCTTTCTTT
TRBD1,TRBJ2-7,TRBV19,-,CASSLRQGAGYEQYF,TGTGCCAGTAGTCTGAGACAGGGGGCGGGGTACGAGCAGTACTTC
-,TRBJ1-5,TRBV27,-,CASSYVGSNQPQHF,TGTGCCAGCAGTTATGTGGGGAGCAATCAGCCCCAGCATTTT
TRBD2,TRBJ2-5,TRBV7-2,-,CASSSWRLAGVGETQYF,TGTGCCAGCAGCTCCTGGAGGCTAGCGGGGGTCGGAGAGACCCAGTACTTC
TRBD2,TRBJ2-2,TRBV5-1,-,CASSLGSGDANTGELFF,TGCGCCAGCAGCTTGGGTAGCGGGGACGCGAACACCGGGGAGCTGTTTTTT
TRBD2,TRBJ2-3,TRBV2,-,CASGGDGLSTDTQYF,TGTGCCAGCGGGGGGGACGGACTTTCCACAGATACGCAGTATTTT
-,TRBJ1-4,TRBV11-3,-,CASSDLRGEKLFF,TGTGCCAGCAGCGACCTCAGGGGTGAAAAACTGTTTTTT
-,TRBJ2-1,TRBV2,-,CASNGLGGVGDEQFF,TGTGCCAGCAACGGACTAGGGGGGGTGGGGGATGAGCAGTTCTTC
-,TRBJ2-7,TRBV5-1,-,CASRGSSYEQYF,TGCGCCAGCAGGGGGAGCTCCTACGAGCAGTACTTC
TRBD2,TRBJ2-3,TRBV9,-,CASATGTSGRGGTDTQYF,TGTGCCTCAGCTACGGGGACTAGCGGGAGGGGTGGCACAGATACGCAGTATTTT
-,TRBJ1-2,TRBV19,-,CASVRGADYGYTF,TGTGCCAGTGTTCGGGGGGCGGACTATGGCTACACCTTC
TRBD1,TRBJ2-7,TRBV18,-,CASSPDSSGTGAYEQYF,TGTGCCAGCTCACCGGATAGCTCCGGGACAGGGGCCTACGAGCAGTACTTC
-,TRBJ1-5,TRBV7-8,-,CASSWVPNQPQHF,TGTGCCAGCAGCTGGGTACCCAATCAGCCCCAGCATTTT
TRBD2,TRBJ2-1,TRBV7-3,-,CASSLRPGLAGGSNEQFF,TGTGCCAGCAGCTTACGCCCGGGACTAGCGGGGGGGTCCAATGAGCAGTTCTTC
TRBD1,TRBJ1-2,TRBV18,-,CASSEGQGKSYGYTF,TGTGCCAGCTCCGAGGGACAGGGAAAGAGCTATGGCTACACCTTC
-,TRBJ1-2,TRBV9,-,CASSDQGTENYGYTF,TGTGCCAGCAGCGACCAAGGGACTGAGAACTATGGCTACACCTTC
-,TRBJ2-7,TRBV30,-,CAWSAGVSYEQYF,TGTGCCTGGAGTGCAGGGGTCTCCTACGAGCAGTACTTC
TRBD1,TRBJ2-3,TRBV18,once,CASSPPRDRGIDTQYF,TGTGCCAGCTCACCACCCCGGGACAGGGGGATAGATACGCAGTATTTT
-,TRBJ1-6,TRBV11-3,-,CASSSQGRYNSPLHF,TGTGCCAGCAGCTCCCAAGGACGGTATAATTCACCCCTCCACTTT
-,TRBJ1-1,TRBV5-4,-,CASSGQGTTEAFF,TGTGCCAGCTCCGGGCAGGGGACGACTGAAGCTTTCTTT
-,TRBJ1-2,TRBV2,-,CASSESGARLGYTF,TGTGCCAGCAGTGAATCGGGGGCCCGTTTAGGCTACACCTTC
-,TRBJ2-7,TRBV12-3/TRBV12-4,-,CASSLVSVTEQYF,TGTGCCAGCAGTTTAGTATCAGTGACGGAGCAGTACTTC
-,TRBJ2-1,TRBV11-2,-,CASSLVRAKGQFF,TGTGCCAGCAGCTTAGTCAGGGCCAAGGGGCAGTTCTTC
TRBD1,TRBJ1-1,TRBV6-6,-,CASSDRVNGEAFF,TGTGCCAGCAGTGACAGGGTTAACGGTGAAGCTTTCTTT
-,TRBJ1-2,TRBV6-5,-,CASSPLGRDNYGYTF,TGTGCCAGCAGTCCCCTTGGACGGGATAACTATGGCTACACCTTC
-,TRBJ1-3,TRBV7-2,-,CASSLGAVGSGNTIYF,TGTGCCAGCAGCTTAGGGGCGGTGGGCTCTGGAAACACCATATATTTT
-,TRBJ2-2,TRBV5-1,-,CASRETGNTGELFF,TGCGCCAGCAGGGAAACAGGGAACACCGGGGAGCTGTTTTTT